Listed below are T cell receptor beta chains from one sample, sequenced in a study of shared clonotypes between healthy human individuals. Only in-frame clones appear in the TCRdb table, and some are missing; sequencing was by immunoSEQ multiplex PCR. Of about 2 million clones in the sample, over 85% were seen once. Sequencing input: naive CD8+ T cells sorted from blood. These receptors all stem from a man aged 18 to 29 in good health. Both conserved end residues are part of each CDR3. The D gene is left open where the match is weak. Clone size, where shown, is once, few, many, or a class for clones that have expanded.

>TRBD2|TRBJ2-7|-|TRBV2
CASSPGLAGTYEQYF
TGTGCCAGCAGTCCGGGACTAGCGGGCACCTACGAGCAGTACTTC
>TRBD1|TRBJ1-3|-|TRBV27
CASSRGTAGGNTIYF
TGTGCCAGCAGTCGTGGGACAGCGGGTGGAAACACCATATATTTT
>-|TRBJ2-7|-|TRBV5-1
CASHRLGGGPSYEQYF
TGCGCCAGCCATAGGCTTGGGGGAGGCCCCTCCTACGAGCAGTACTTC
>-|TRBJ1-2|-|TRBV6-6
CASSPGAAGGYTF
TGTGCCAGCAGCCCAGGGGCCGCGGGGGGCTACACCTTC
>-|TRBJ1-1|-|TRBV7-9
CASSLAPGTVNTEAFF
TGTGCCAGCAGCTTAGCCCCCGGGACTGTGAACACTGAAGCTTTCTTT
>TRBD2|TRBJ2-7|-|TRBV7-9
CASSLGLAGGLSSYEQYF
TGTGCCAGCAGCTTAGGTCTAGCGGGGGGGTTGAGCTCCTACGAGCAGTACTTC
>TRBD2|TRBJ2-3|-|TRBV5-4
CASSPLGLAGVARTDTQYF
TGTGCCAGCAGCCCGCTGGGACTAGCGGGCGTCGCTCGCACAGATACGCAGTATTTT
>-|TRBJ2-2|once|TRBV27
CASSSRDFNTGELFF
TGTGCCAGCAGTTCCCGGGACTTTAACACCGGGGAGCTGTTTTTT
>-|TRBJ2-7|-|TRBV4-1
CASSQVPGSSYEQYF
TGCGCCAGCAGCCAAGTACCAGGCAGCTCCTACGAGCAGTACTTC
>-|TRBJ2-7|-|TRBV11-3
CASSLAQGYEQYF
TGTGCCAGCAGCCTTGCACAGGGCTACGAGCAGTACTTC
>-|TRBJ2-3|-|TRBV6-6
CASSLGSTDTQYF
TGTGCCAGCAGTCTGGGGAGCACAGATACGCAGTATTTT
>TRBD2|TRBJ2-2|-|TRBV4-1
CASSIRGGTGELFF
TGCGCCAGCAGCATTCGGGGGGGAACCGGGGAGCTGTTTTTT
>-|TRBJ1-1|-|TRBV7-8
CASSLVGRGTEAFF
TGTGCCAGCAGCTTAGTCGGACGGGGCACTGAAGCTTTCTTT
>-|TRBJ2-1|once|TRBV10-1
CASSEYRVEEQFF
TGCGCCAGCAGTGAATATAGGGTTGAAGAGCAGTTCTTC
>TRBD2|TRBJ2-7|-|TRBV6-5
CASSTGLAGNYEQYF
TGTGCCAGCAGTACCGGACTAGCGGGAAACTACGAGCAGTACTTC
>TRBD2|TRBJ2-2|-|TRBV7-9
CASSPPPSGRSTGELFF
TGTGCCAGCAGCCCGCCCCCTAGCGGGAGAAGCACCGGGGAGCTGTTTTTT
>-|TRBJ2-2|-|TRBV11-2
CASSQVSLNTGELFF
TGTGCCAGCAGCCAGGTCAGCCTGAACACCGGGGAGCTGTTTTTT
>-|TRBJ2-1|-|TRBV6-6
CASSTQGFYNEQFF
TGTGCCAGCAGCACCCAAGGGTTCTACAATGAGCAGTTCTTC
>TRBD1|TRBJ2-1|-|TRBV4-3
CASGRTGGPYNEQFF
TGCGCCAGCGGACGTACAGGGGGTCCCTACAATGAGCAGTTCTTC
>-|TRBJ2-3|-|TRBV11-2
CASSLVSPSTDTQYF
TGTGCCAGCAGCTTAGTATCACCTAGCACAGATACGCAGTATTTT
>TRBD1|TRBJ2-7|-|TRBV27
CASSGTGGYEQYF
TGTGCCAGCAGCGGGACAGGGGGCTACGAGCAGTACTTC
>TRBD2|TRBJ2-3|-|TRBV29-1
CSVEPGLDGPDTQYF
TGCAGCGTCGAGCCGGGACTAGACGGACCAGATACGCAGTATTTT
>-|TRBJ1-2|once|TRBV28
CASSPGANYGYTF
TGTGCCAGCAGCCCGGGGGCTAACTATGGCTACACCTTC
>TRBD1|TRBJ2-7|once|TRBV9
CASSASISGAGGAGEQYF
TGTGCCAGCAGCGCCTCCATCTCTGGGGCAGGGGGCGCGGGTGAGCAGTACTTC
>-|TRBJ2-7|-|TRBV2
CASSGGLGLAIYEQYF
TGTGCCAGCAGTGGCGGCCTCGGGCTGGCAATCTACGAGCAGTACTTC
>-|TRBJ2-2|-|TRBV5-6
CASSLIGNTGELFF
TGTGCCAGCAGCTTGATTGGGAACACCGGGGAGCTGTTTTTT
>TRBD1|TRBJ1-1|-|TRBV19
CASSIARTGGTEAFF
TGTGCCAGTAGTATAGCCCGGACAGGGGGCACTGAAGCTTTCTTT
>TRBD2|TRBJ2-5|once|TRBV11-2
CASSWGGLAGPETQYF
TGTGCCAGCAGCTGGGGGGGACTAGCGGGGCCAGAGACCCAGTACTTC
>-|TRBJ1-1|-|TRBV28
CASSRTTEVAEAFF
TGTGCCAGCAGCCGGACGACGGAGGTGGCTGAAGCTTTCTTT
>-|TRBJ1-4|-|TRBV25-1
CASSTWGGEDEKLFF
TGTGCCAGCAGTACTTGGGGGGGCGAAGATGAAAAACTGTTTTTT
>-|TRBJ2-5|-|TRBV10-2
CASSESSSGYETQYF
TGCGCCAGCAGTGAGTCGAGTTCCGGGTATGAGACCCAGTACTTC
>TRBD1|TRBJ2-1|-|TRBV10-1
CASSESGTGSYNEQFF
TGCGCCAGCAGTGAGTCAGGGACAGGGAGCTACAATGAGCAGTTCTTC
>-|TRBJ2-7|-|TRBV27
CASRALVANEQYF
TGTGCCAGCAGGGCACTAGTCGCCAACGAGCAGTACTTC
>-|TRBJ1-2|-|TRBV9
CASSVSSLAGSNYGYTF
TGTGCCAGCAGCGTAAGCTCTTTGGCAGGTTCTAACTATGGCTACACCTTC
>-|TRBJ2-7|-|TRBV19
CASSAASGSYEQYF
TGTGCCAGTAGCGCGGCCAGCGGATCCTACGAGCAGTACTTC
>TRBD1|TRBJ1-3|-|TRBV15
CATGTGNSGNTIYF
TGTGCCACCGGGACAGGCAACTCTGGAAACACCATATATTTT
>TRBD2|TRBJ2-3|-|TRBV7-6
CASTTSVADTQYF
TGTGCCAGCACGACTAGCGTTGCAGATACGCAGTATTTT
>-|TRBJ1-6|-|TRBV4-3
CASSQEEIGSSYNSPLHF
TGCGCCAGCAGCCAAGAGGAGATCGGGAGCTCCTATAATTCACCCCTCCACTTT
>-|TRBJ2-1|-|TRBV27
CASSPTAMQGPHNEQFF
TGTGCCAGCAGTCCAACCGCTATGCAGGGCCCCCACAATGAGCAGTTCTTC
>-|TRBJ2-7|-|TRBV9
CASSTAGLAGQQYF
TGTGCCAGCAGCACCGCCGGGTTGGCGGGTCAGCAGTACTTC
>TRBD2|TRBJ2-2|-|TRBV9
CASSGTSGRTNTGELFF
TGTGCCAGCAGCGGCACTAGCGGGAGGACGAACACCGGGGAGCTGTTTTTT